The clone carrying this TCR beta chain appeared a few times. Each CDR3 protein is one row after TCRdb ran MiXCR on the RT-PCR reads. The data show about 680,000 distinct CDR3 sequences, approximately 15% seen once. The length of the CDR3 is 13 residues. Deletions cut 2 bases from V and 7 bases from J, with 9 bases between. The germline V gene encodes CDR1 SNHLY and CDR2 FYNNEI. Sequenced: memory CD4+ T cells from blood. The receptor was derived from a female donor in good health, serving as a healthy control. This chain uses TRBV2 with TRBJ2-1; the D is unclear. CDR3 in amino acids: CASSEFLGNEQFF. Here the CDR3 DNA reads TGTGCCAGCAGTGAATTCCTCGGGAATGAGCAGTTCTTC.